Shown below are 26 T cell receptor beta chains from a single sample sequenced in a study of blood T cell repertoires in COVID-19. Repertoires were generated with immunoSEQ multiplex PCR, while TCRdb's copy carries only in-frame clones and drops some. The sample holds about 480,000 clones, around nine tenths seen once. Sequenced material: peripheral blood. All receptors derive from a woman in her 50s with COVID-19, enrolled during active disease.

V and J are TRBV27 and TRBJ1-1; D is unresolved. The ends were cut back, 6 bases at V and 7 bases at J, with 9 bases in the middle. The CDR3 contains 11 residues. Per germline, CDR1 MNHEY and CDR2 SMNVEV (reference sequence). The CDR3 sequence is CASRSRGEAFF. Written as DNA, the CDR3 is TGTGCCAGCAGGTCACGGGGTGAAGCTTTCTTT.

This sequence joins TRBV2 and TRBJ2-1, with D possibly matching TRBD1 (6 bases). This CDR3 spans 14 amino acids. V was shortened by 6 bases and J by 6 bases, with 15 bases between the two germline ends. Germline assignment: CDR1 SNHLY and CDR2 FYNNEI. CDR3 loop: CASRARGSGNEQFF. The CDR3 DNA reads as TGTGCCAGCAGGGCCAGGGGTTCGGGCAATGAGCAGTTCTTC.

This chain joins TRBV15 and TRBJ2-3; D possibly corresponds to TRBD2 (7 bases). Between the trimmed V and J ends, which lost 0 bases and 3 bases, there was a span of 13 bases. This CDR3 contains 16 residues. CDR1 and CDR2 from the germline V gene are LNHNV and YYDKDF (reference sequence). The CDR3, as DNA: TGTGCCACCAGCAGAGATGGAGGGGGGGGTACAGATACGCAGTATTTT. This encodes CATSRDGGGGTDTQYF.

The rearrangement joins TRBV5-6 to TRBJ1-1; 8 nucleotides match TRBD1. V shed 4 bases, J shed 8 bases, and the junction held 4 bases outside the gene matches. The length of the CDR3 is 12 residues. Germline-derived CDR1 and CDR2 are SGHDT and YYEEEE. CDR3 nucleotides: TGTGCCAGCAGCGGACAGGGACTGGAAGCTTTCTTT. Residues: CASSGQGLEAFF.

This clone has only a few counts. The chain couples TRBV11-2 to TRBJ2-4; D possibly corresponds to TRBD2 (6 bases). This CDR3 has 18 amino acids. Germline V gene lookup returns CDR1 SGHAT and CDR2 FQNNGV. Trimming stripped 5 bases from V and 2 bases from J, with 22 bases between. DNA for the CDR3: TGTGCCAGCAGCCCCCCTGGGGGGAGCTTGAGGACCAAAAACATTCAGTACTTC. Protein: CASSPPGGSLRTKNIQYF. Using reference TRBV11-2 and TRBJ2-4 for the parts outside the CDR3, the full variable domain is EAGVAQSPRYKIIEKRQSVAFWCNPISGHATLYWYQQILGQGPKLLIQFQNNGVVDDSQLPKDRFSAERLKGVDSTLKIQPAKLEDSAVYLCASSPPGGSLRTKNIQYFGAGTRLSVL.

The rearrangement joins TRBV7-9 to TRBJ2-2; 10 nucleotides agree with TRBD1. The germline V gene has CDR1 SEHNR and CDR2 FQNEAQ (reference sequence). The CDR3 has 15 residues. Losses at the gene ends were 1 base for V and 4 bases for J; bases not matched to a gene: 0. The CDR3 region is CASSLGQGATGELFF. The DNA for the CDR3 is TGTGCCAGCAGCTTAGGACAGGGGGCCACCGGGGAGCTGTTTTTT.

J is TRBJ2-2 and V is TRBV19; 7 nucleotides line up with TRBD2. This CDR3 has 14 residues. Germline V gene lookup returns CDR1 LNHDA and CDR2 SQIVND (reference sequence). Losses at the gene ends were 8 bases for V and 2 bases for J; bases not matched to a gene: 5. CDR3 protein: CASGVGLNTGELFF. The CDR3 nucleotides are TGTGCCAGTGGGGTGGGACTAAACACCGGGGAGCTGTTTTTT.

The genes are TRBV3-1 (or the pseudogene TRBV3-2) and TRBJ2-7; D is possibly TRBD2 (6 bases). Germline-derived CDR1 and CDR2 are LGHDT and YNNKEL (reference sequence). The CDR3 runs to 15 residues. V shed 7 bases and J shed 6 bases, with 22 bases lying between them. The CDR3 is CASNQEGIPPGEQYF. CDR3 nucleotides: TGTGCCAGCAACCAGGAGGGGATCCCACCGGGCGAGCAGTACTTC.

The V gene is TRBV7-2, the J gene TRBJ2-3; no definite D call. This CDR3 comprises 12 residues. V lost 4 bases and J lost 2, with 4 bases in between. Germline CDR1 and CDR2: SGHTA and FQGNSA. DNA of the CDR3: TGTGCCAGCAGCTCGTACACAGATACGCAGTATTTT. This codes for CASSSYTDTQYF. Complete variable domain (other parts from reference TRBV7-2 and TRBJ2-3): GAGVSQSPSNKVTEKGKDVELRCDPISGHTALYWYRQSLGQGLEFLIYFQGNSAPDKSGLPSDRFSAERTGGSVSTLTIQRTQQEDSAVYLCASSSYTDTQYFGPGTRLTVL.

The chain recombines TRBV7-7 with TRBJ2-7; 7 bases fit TRBD1. CDR3 length: 13 amino acids. V lost 5 bases to trimming and J lost 5 bases; unmatched junction nucleotides: 6. CDR1 and CDR2 (germline): SSHAT, FNYEAQ (reference sequence). The CDR3 region has the DNA TGTGCCAGCAGCCCCGGGACAGACAACGAGCAGTACTTC. As protein: CASSPGTDNEQYF.

This chain links TRBV9 with TRBJ1-1, with a possible D match to TRBD1 (5 bases). The V gene's germline CDR1 is SGDLS and CDR2 YYNGEE. V dropped 4 bases and J dropped 2 bases, with 12 bases sitting between them. The length of the CDR3 is 14 residues. The CDR3 protein is CASSLTTDNTEAFF. CDR3 sequence (DNA): TGTGCCAGCAGCCTTACGACAGATAACACTGAAGCTTTCTTT.

The chain links TRBV19 to TRBJ1-1, with no clear D. CDR3 length: 13 residues. V shed 10 bases and J shed 5 bases, with 17 bases lying between them. CDR1 and CDR2 (germline): LNHDA, SQIVND (reference sequence). CDR3 coding DNA: TGTGCCACCCTCGACAATTGGGAGACTGAAGCTTTCTTT. Encoded protein: CATLDNWETEAFF.

The chain recombines TRBV2 with TRBJ2-3; TRBD1 matches 7 bases. The length of the CDR3 is 12 residues. Per germline, CDR1 SNHLY and CDR2 FYNNEI. The junction had 4 bases not matched to a gene; V was cut back by 6 bases and J by 7 bases. As DNA, the CDR3 is TGTGCCAGCAGCACACAGGGGAATACGCAGTATTTT. Encoded protein: CASSTQGNTQYF.

The rearrangement links TRBV5-1 to TRBJ2-3, with 9 bases fitting TRBD2. V trimming: 2 bases; J trimming: 4 bases; junction bases outside the gene matches: 5. This CDR3 has 15 amino acids. Germline V gene lookup returns CDR1 SGHRS and CDR2 YFSETQ. The CDR3 DNA follows: TGCGCCAGCAGCTTCAGCGGGGGGTTGGCAGATACGCAGTATTTT. Encoded protein: CASSFSGGLADTQYF.

The rearrangement links TRBV7-3 to TRBJ2-1, with a tentative D call TRBD1 (5 bases). The CDR3 length is 12 residues. Trimming left V 0 bases short and J 9 bases short, with 6 bases between. Germline lookup yields CDR1 SGHTA and CDR2 FQGTGA. The CDR3 region is CASSLTRGEQFF. The CDR3, as DNA: TGTGCCAGCAGCTTAACAAGGGGTGAGCAGTTCTTC.

The sample holds one count of this clone. This sequence joins TRBV7-9 and TRBJ2-7; TRBD1 is a possible D gene (5 bases). This CDR3 region has 13 residues. The V end lost 1 base, the J end lost 2 bases, and 6 bases lay between the germline ends. CDR1 is SEHNR, CDR2 FQNEAQ, per germline (reference sequence). In DNA, the CDR3 is TGTGCCAGCAGCTTAGGGACAACCTACGAGCAGTACTTC. As protein: CASSLGTTYEQYF.

The chain links TRBV12-3 or TRBV12-4 to TRBJ1-1; D is possibly TRBD1 (6 bases). Trimming shortened V by 5 bases and J by 11 bases, and 12 bases separated the two germline ends. This CDR3 region has 11 residues. As DNA, the CDR3 is TGTGCCAGCAGTAGTTACAGGGATGCTTTCTTT. Its protein product is CASSSYRDAFF.

This chain links TRBV10-3 with TRBJ2-1, with 7 bases matching TRBD2. There are 11 residues in the CDR3. The V and J ends lost 4 bases and 9 bases, in that order; junction bases with no gene match: 0. The germline V gene has CDR1 ENHRY and CDR2 SYGVKD. The CDR3 DNA is TGTGCCATCAGTGCGGGAGGTGAGCAGTTCTTC. Amino acids: CAISAGGEQFF.

V usage is TRBV5-6 and J usage is TRBJ1-2, with 12 bases lining up with TRBD1. This CDR3 is 16 amino acids long. V gave up 3 bases and J gave up 3 bases; unmatched junction bases: 6. Per germline, CDR1 SGHDT and CDR2 YYEEEE. This chain's CDR3 is CASSSGTGGPDYGYTF. The CDR3 bases are TGTGCCAGCAGCTCCGGGACAGGGGGCCCGGACTATGGCTACACCTTC.

CDR3 sequence: CASSPPGSHTEAFF. DNA for the CDR3: TGTGCCAGCAGTCCACCGGGATCTCACACTGAAGCTTTCTTT. This rearrangement joins TRBV6-5 to TRBJ1-1; D remains unclear. CDR1 and CDR2 (germline): MNHEY, SVGAGI. V lost 5 bases, J lost 3 bases, and 13 bases lay in between. The CDR3 loop spans 14 amino acids.

The V call is TRBV5-4, the J call TRBJ2-1, with TRBD2 as a possible D gene (5 bases). Trimming cost V 4 bases and J 10 bases, with 18 bases left between them. This CDR3 comprises 14 residues. Germline V gene lookup returns CDR1 SGHNT and CDR2 YYREEE (reference sequence). The CDR3 region is CASSPAAKATEQFF. CDR3 in DNA: TGTGCCAGCAGCCCAGCGGCGAAGGCGACCGAGCAGTTCTTC.

V is TRBV21-1 and J is TRBJ1-2. TRBV21-1 is given as a pseudogene. CDR3 length: 16 residues. The CDR3 reads CASSPAGDSGNYGYTF. The CDR3 DNA is TGTGCCAGCAGTCCAGCGGGCGACAGCGGGAACTATGGCTACACCTTC.

This clone was recorded once. The chain combines TRBV2 with TRBJ2-3; D remains ambiguous. Trimming cost V 3 bases and J 2 bases, with 12 bases left between them. This CDR3 has 15 residues. Germline loops: CDR1 SNHLY, CDR2 FYNNEI. DNA of the CDR3: TGTGCCAGCAGTGATCAGGCACCTACCACAGATACGCAGTATTTT. Amino acids: CASSDQAPTTDTQYF.

The genes are TRBV9 and TRBJ2-1, with D perhaps TRBD2 (7 bases). The CDR3 spans 17 residues. Germline V gene lookup returns CDR1 SGDLS and CDR2 YYNGEE. The V and J ends lost 3 bases and 7 bases respectively, with 23 bases between them. This chain's CDR3 is CASSGSQGGGAQNEQFF. The CDR3 bases are TGTGCCAGCAGCGGATCCCAGGGAGGGGGGGCCCAAAATGAGCAGTTCTTC.

The V gene is TRBV3-1 (or the pseudogene TRBV3-2), the J gene TRBJ2-3; 9 bases map to TRBD2. The germline CDR1 and CDR2 sequences are LGHDT and YNNKEL (reference sequence). This CDR3 has 16 amino acids. With V trimmed by 4 bases and J by 3 bases, 8 bases remained unmatched. This CDR3 reads CASSLPGLAATDTQYF. As DNA, the CDR3 is TGTGCCAGCAGCCTCCCGGGACTAGCTGCGACAGATACGCAGTATTTT.

The chain links TRBV6-5 to TRBJ1-4; maybe TRBD1 (5 bases). The CDR3 is 12 residues long. In germline, CDR1 is MNHEY, CDR2 SVGAGI. V gave up 9 bases and J gave up 7 bases, with 12 bases separating them. The CDR3 coding sequence is TGTGCCAGTGACAGTAACTTTGAAAAACTGTTTTTT. Its protein product is CASDSNFEKLFF.